This T cell receptor beta chain was sequenced in a study of early T cells in non-severe SARS-CoV-2 infection. Overall study: Sequenced material consisted of bulk RNA (from unsorted whole blood), and chains were unpaired. Overall study results and limits: Matching against VDJdb likely underestimated virus-specific expansions, favoring anti-spike CD8.

Unique molecular identifiers were affixed to single, distinct cDNA molecules. One entry per CDR3 protein, called by TCRdb with MiXCR from the 5' RACE reads. The sample lists over 50,000 distinct CDR3 sequences; 8% to 10% were seen once. In its sample, this clonotype was seen many times. Antigen unknown. The CDR3 length is 13 residues. V lost 5 bases, J lost 0 bases, and 5 bases lay in between. The source is an adult who was a healthcare worker with PCR-confirmed SARS-CoV-2 infection or an uninfected control (not recorded which). Sequenced input: whole blood. V gene TRBV12-3 or TRBV12-4 combines with J gene TRBJ2-1; D unclear. In DNA, the CDR3 is TGTGCCAGCAGTGAACGCTCCTACAATGAGCAGTTCTTC. It is translated as CASSERSYNEQFF.